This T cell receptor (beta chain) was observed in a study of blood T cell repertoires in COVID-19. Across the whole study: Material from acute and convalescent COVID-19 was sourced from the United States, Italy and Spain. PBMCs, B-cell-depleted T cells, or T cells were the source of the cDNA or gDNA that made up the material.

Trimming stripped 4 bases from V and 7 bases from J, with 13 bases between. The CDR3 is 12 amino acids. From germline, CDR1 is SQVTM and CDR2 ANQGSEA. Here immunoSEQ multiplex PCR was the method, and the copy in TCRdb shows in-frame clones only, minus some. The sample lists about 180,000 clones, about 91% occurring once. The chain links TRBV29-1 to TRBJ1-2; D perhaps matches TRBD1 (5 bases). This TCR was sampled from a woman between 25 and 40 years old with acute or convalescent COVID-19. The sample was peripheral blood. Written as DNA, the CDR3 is TGCAGCGTTGCTTCAGGGCTAGGTGGCTACACCTTC. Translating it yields CSVASGLGGYTF.